This T cell receptor beta chain was sequenced during a study of CD8+CD57+ T cells in acquired aplastic anemia. Background on the study: DNA from sorted CD4+ and CD8+ cells averaged roughly 3.2 ug. CD4+ cell libraries from healthy donors averaged about 10.8 million reads.

Many counts were recorded for this clonotype. According to the study, genomic DNA was the template for TCR beta VDJ and CDR3 profiling. TCRdb re-derived calls from the reads in MiXCR, one entry per CDR3 protein. The repertoire holds about 130,000 distinct CDR3 sequences, with around 48% as singletons. The CDR3 spans 15 residues. The germline V and J ends were trimmed by 4 bases and 1 base, with 13 bases remaining between them. Looked up from germline, CDR1 is SGHTA and CDR2 is FQGTGA. The chain couples TRBV7-3 to TRBJ1-2, with D tentatively TRBD1 (6 bases). Sequenced: sorted CD4+, CD8+, or CD8+CD57+ T cells (not recorded which) from PBMCs. This sequence was found in a human donor in good health, serving as a control. The CDR3 sequence: CASSSYHRDNYGYTF. The CDR3 DNA is TGTGCCAGCAGCTCCTACCACAGGGATAACTATGGCTACACCTTC.